The sequence of this T cell receptor (beta chain) was determined in a study of PD-1 blockade in classical Hodgkin lymphoma. Data came from immunoSEQ multiplex PCR; TCRdb stores just in-frame clones and leaves some out. This table has about 30,000 clones, approximately 80% appearing once. After removal of 10 bases from V and 5 bases from J, the junction contained 15 bases not matched to a gene. Germline V gene data show CDR1 as MNHEY and CDR2 as SMNVEV (reference sequence). This CDR3 has 15 amino acids. Time point: cycle 4 day 1 (C4D1), after 6 weeks of nivolumab. With no exception, relapse followed autologous stem cell transplantation in all patients, and brentuximab vedotin exposure varied. Thawed PBMCs yielded CD4+ T cells through magnetic negative selection.

This TCR was sampled from a human donor with classical Hodgkin lymphoma. Sequencing used CD4+ T cells from blood, obtained before the fourth cycle of nivolumab. This sequence joins TRBV27 and TRBJ2-7, with 9 bases identical to TRBD1. Here the CDR3 DNA reads TGTGCCACCGCAGAGTTCGGACAGGGGTCGGACGAGCAGTACTTC. Amino acids: CATAEFGQGSDEQYF.